The source of this T cell receptor (beta chain) is a study of Ad26.COV2.S vaccination and SARS-CoV-2 variants (dated by TCRdb to the early 2020s). General notes on the study: Vaccine-arm donors were drawn from COV1001, a multicentre, randomized, double-blind, placebo-controlled phase I-IIa trial of Ad26.COV2.S in healthy adults. Ad26.COV2.S was given intramuscularly at 5x10^10 or 1x10^11 viral particles, as a single shot or as two shots 56 days apart. Sequencing of the TCRbeta repertoire served to evaluate the specificity and breadth of SARS-CoV-2-reactive T cell receptors following Ad26.COV2.S vaccination. The TCR-sequenced set comprised approximately 32 samples: about 19 Ad26.COV2.S vaccine recipients, 5 placebo recipients and 8 SARS-CoV-2 convalescent individuals. Participants in the trial were split at random into five groups of five each, receiving low-dose or high-dose Ad26.COV2.S once or twice, or else placebo on both occasions. Investigators did not know the trial group allocation while performing experiments and assessing outcomes.

The germline V and J ends show losses of 5 bases and 3 bases respectively, and no gene match explains 10 bases of the junction. Its CDR3 holds 16 amino acids, cysteine through phenylalanine. Only the CDR3 portion is preserved as DNA: 48 bases, with reading frame beginning at the first base. The CDR1 and CDR2 encoded by the germline V gene (reference sequence) are LNHDA and SQIVND. A remark on this clone: This clone's antigen is unknown. There are no base qualities to consult, and no much larger clone falls within one base.

Per the publication, the treatment or condition label means: around 19 received Ad26.COV2.S at low or high dose, single or two shots; 5 received placebo; per-sample allocation not given. For vaccine and placebo recipients, the sequenced repertoires came from samples collected on day 63 after the first injection. Cohort 1b enrolled 25 or so adults aged 18-55 years at a single site in Boston, USA, between 29 July and 7 August 2020. As a vaccine, Ad26.COV2.S was a replication-incompetent adenovirus type 26 vector that expressed a prefusion-stabilized SARS-CoV-2 spike protein derived from the original Wuhan strain. The immunoSEQ Assay was the method used to sequence TCRbeta CDR3 regions. After extraction, genomic DNA underwent amplification by bias-controlled multiplex PCR, followed by high-throughput sequencing. The study's own analysis went as follows. To quantify the absolute abundance of every unique TCRbeta CDR3 region, sequences were collapsed and filtered. T cell fraction was estimated by normalization of TCRbeta template counts to usable DNA, with usable DNA being measured through amplification of reference genes present in all nucleated cells. Repertoire TCRs were annotated as SARS-CoV-2-specific by exact matching of V gene, CDR3 amino acid sequence and J gene to a known reactive TCR set. MIRA supplied the reference SARS-CoV-2 TCR set, which was filtered for enrichment in COVID-19-positive ImmuneCODE repertoires so that public or cross-reactive TCRs were removed. Drawing on the MIRA antigens, annotated TCRs were analysed further at the level of specific ORF or position within ORF. Breadth was defined as the number of annotated unique rearrangements divided by the total number of unique productive rearrangements, and depth was defined as the summed frequency of the annotated unique rearrangements. TCR breadth was compared between groups using two-sided Wilcoxon rank-sum tests. TCRdb took over this immuneACCESS table, retaining in-frame rearrangements with V and J assigned. Such tables are incomplete; in checked studies, under half of the missing clones stem from an unresolved V gene, and the remainder is unexplained. That table is the source of V, J and clone size, and D and trimming were worked out from the DNA. The sample table contains around 400,000 clones; only one count was recorded for 75% to 90% of them. 1.9% of the sample rests with the top ten.

The full study reports these points: Spike-specific TCR breadth was higher in Ad26.COV2.S recipients than in placebo recipients (P = 0.0014). Comparing responses between vaccine doses or regimens was not something the study was powered to do. The authors noted that total T cell responses may have been underestimated by the TCR breadth and depth analyses. After vaccination, spike-specific CD8+ and CD4+ T cell responses were reported to show substantial breadth. Vaccine and placebo recipients had comparable non-spike TCR breadth, which fits with the vaccine containing only spike.

The chain links TRBV19 with TRBJ1-5, with 7 junctional bases fitting TRBD1. The input for sequencing was peripheral blood, taken in a trial of Ad26.COV2.S vaccine versus placebo. The TCR sequence derives from a person between 18 and 60 years old who received the Ad26.COV2.S COVID-19 vaccine or a placebo. The DNA reads TGTGCCAGTAGTTCTCTAAGACAGGGCCACAATCAGCCCCAGCATTTT. Protein translation: CASSSLRQGHNQPQHF.